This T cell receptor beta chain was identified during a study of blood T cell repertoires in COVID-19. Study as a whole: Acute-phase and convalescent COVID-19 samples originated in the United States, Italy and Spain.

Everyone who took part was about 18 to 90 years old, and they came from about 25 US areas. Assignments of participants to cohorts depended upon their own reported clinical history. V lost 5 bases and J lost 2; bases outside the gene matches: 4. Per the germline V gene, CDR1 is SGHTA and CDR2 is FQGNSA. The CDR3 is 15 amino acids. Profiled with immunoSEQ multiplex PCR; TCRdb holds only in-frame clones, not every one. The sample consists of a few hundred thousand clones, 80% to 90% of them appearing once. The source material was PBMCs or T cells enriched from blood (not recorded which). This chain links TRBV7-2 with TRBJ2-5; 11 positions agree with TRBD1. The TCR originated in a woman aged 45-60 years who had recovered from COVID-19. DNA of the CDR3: TGTGCCAGCAGCCCGGGGGACAGGGGGCAAGAGACCCAGTACTTC. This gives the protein CASSPGDRGQETQYF.